Each of the 10 T cell receptor beta chains below was sequenced from the same sample in a study of beta chain features in type 1 diabetes. Study-level results: Shorter TCRB CDR3s, moderately but significantly so, were found in Type 1 diabetes patients in all four CD4+ subsets.

The authors reverse transcribed all of the isolated RNA, so sequencing captured expressed TCRB transcripts. Libraries were prepared by immunoSEQ multiplex PCR; TCRdb keeps only in-frame clonotypes and omits some of them. This table holds around 340,000 clones, around 9.3% found once. Their recognized antigens are unknown. Sample: central memory CD4+ T cells from blood. These receptor sequences come from a man aged 25-40 years with type 1 diabetes.

The chain carries TRBV27 and TRBJ2-4, with a weak D call TRBD2 (5 bases). This CDR3 is 14 amino acids long. Germline CDR1 MNHEY, CDR2 SMNVEV (reference sequence). V dropped 4 bases and J dropped 7 bases, with 14 bases sitting between them. Written as DNA, the CDR3 is TGTGCCAGCAGTTCCCCGAGAGGGATGAACATTCAGTACTTC. Translated: CASSSPRGMNIQYF.

The chain uses TRBV7-2 and TRBJ2-3; unclear D gene. The CDR3 covers 15 residues. Trimming shortened V by 3 bases and J by 2 bases, and 12 bases separated the two germline ends. Germline CDR1 is SGHTA and CDR2 is FQGNSA. CDR3 nucleotides: TGTGCCAGCAGCTTCCGGCAGTTGATCACAGATACGCAGTATTTT. Protein sequence: CASSFRQLITDTQYF.

Only a few counts were recorded for this clone. The chain has TRBV6-5 and TRBJ1-2; D is ambiguous. The CDR3 is 15 residues long. In germline, CDR1 is MNHEY, CDR2 SVGAGI. V was pared by 2 bases and J by 0 bases, with 10 bases between. The CDR3 region is CASSYREHTNYGYTF. CDR3 nucleotides: TGTGCCAGCAGTTACCGGGAGCACACTAACTATGGCTACACCTTC.

In this sample, this clone turned up a few times. V is TRBV10-3 and J is TRBJ2-4; 7 bases align to TRBD1. From germline, CDR1 is ENHRY and CDR2 SYGVKD. Trimming removed 7 bases from V and 1 base from J; junction bases left unmatched: 10. The CDR3 sequence is 16 residues long. The CDR3 sequence is CAINRDRARAKNIQYF. CDR3 DNA: TGTGCCATCAATAGAGACAGGGCGAGGGCCAAAAACATTCAGTACTTC.

The chain is built from TRBV10-3 and TRBJ1-5; TRBD1 matches 7 bases. J was trimmed by 3 bases and V by 2 bases; bases with no gene match: 4. The CDR3 is 15 amino acids. Germline CDR1 is ENHRY and CDR2 is SYGVKD. The CDR3 is CAISEAGGINQPQHF. For the CDR3, the DNA is TGTGCCATCAGTGAGGCAGGGGGGATCAATCAGCCCCAGCATTTT.

This clone was observed a handful of times. V usage is TRBV15 and J usage is TRBJ1-2, with 10 nucleotides matching TRBD1. After removal of 4 bases from V and 8 bases from J, the junction contained 16 bases not matched to a gene. The V gene's germline CDR1 is LNHNV and CDR2 YYDKDF (reference sequence). The CDR3 contains 17 residues. CDR3 sequence: CATSIPNAPGQGSGYTF. The CDR3 coding sequence is TGTGCCACCAGCATCCCGAACGCCCCGGGACAGGGGAGCGGCTACACCTTC.

This clone was observed at least ten times. The CDR3 sequence: CASSLAAAQGEKLFF. For the CDR3, the DNA is TGTGCCAGCAGCTTAGCGGCAGCCCAAGGGGAAAAACTGTTTTTT. J is TRBJ1-4 and V is TRBV7-8; D gene uncertain. In germline, CDR1 is SGHVS, CDR2 FQNEAQ. The V end lost 0 bases, the J end lost 8 bases, and 13 bases lay between the germline ends. This CDR3 has 15 amino acids.

This clone showed up just a few times. The chain recombines TRBV15 with TRBJ2-7, with D perhaps TRBD2 (6 bases). CDR1 LNHNV and CDR2 YYDKDF come from the germline V gene (reference sequence). The CDR3 is 15 residues long. V was shortened by 4 bases and J by 4 bases, with 17 bases between the two germline ends. The CDR3 bases are TGTGCCACCAGCAACCCAGGCGGGGCCGGGTACGAGCAGTACTTC. It translates to CATSNPGGAGYEQYF.

As DNA, the CDR3 is TGTGCCAGCAGTCCTTGGACTAGCGGAGTACGCACAGATACGCAGTATTTT. This sequence encodes CASSPWTSGVRTDTQYF. The rearrangement joins TRBV28 to TRBJ2-3; 10 bases line up with TRBD2. Germline V gene lookup returns CDR1 MDHEN and CDR2 SYDVKM. V dropped 5 bases and J dropped 1; count of bases not matched to a gene: 9. The CDR3 loop spans 17 amino acids.

J is TRBJ1-2 and V is TRBV18; a weak D match, TRBD1 (6 bases). V was cut by 4 bases and J by 2 bases, with 14 bases left in between. Germline CDR1 and CDR2: KGHSH and LQKENI. The CDR3 spans 15 residues. CDR3 coding DNA: TGTGCCAGCTCACTGGGGGGGGCCTCCAACTATGGCTACACCTTC. It yields the protein CASSLGGASNYGYTF.